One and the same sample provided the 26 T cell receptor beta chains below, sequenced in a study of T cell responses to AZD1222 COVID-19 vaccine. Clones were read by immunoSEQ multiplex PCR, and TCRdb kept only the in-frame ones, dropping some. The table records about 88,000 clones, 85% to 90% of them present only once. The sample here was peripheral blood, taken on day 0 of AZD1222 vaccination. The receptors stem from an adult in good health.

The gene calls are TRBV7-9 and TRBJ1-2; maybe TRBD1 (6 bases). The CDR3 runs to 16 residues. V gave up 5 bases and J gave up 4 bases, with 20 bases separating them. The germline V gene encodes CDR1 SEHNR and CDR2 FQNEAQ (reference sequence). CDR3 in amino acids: CASSGVQGAIRYGYTF. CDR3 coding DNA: TGTGCCAGCAGCGGGGTACAGGGAGCCATACGCTATGGCTACACCTTC.

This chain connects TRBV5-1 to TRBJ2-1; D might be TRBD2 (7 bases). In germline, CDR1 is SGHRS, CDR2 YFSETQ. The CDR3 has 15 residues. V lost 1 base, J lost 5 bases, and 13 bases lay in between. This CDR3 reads CASSLWGGQDNEQFF. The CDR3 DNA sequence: TGCGCCAGCAGCTTGTGGGGGGGCCAGGACAATGAGCAGTTCTTC.

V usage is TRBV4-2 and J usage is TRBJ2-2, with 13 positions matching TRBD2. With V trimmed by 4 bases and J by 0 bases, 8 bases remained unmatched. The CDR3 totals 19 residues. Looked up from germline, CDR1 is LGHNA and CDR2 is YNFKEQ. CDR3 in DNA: TGTGCCAGCAGCCGCCGACTAGCGGGGGGACGCACGAACACCGGGGAGCTGTTTTTT. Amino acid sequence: CASSRRLAGGRTNTGELFF.

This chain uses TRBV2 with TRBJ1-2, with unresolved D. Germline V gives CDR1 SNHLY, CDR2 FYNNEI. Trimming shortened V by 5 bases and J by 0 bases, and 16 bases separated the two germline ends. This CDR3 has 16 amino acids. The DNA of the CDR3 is TGTGCCAGCAGTCCGGAGCCCAATATTTCTAACTATGGCTACACCTTC. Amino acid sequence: CASSPEPNISNYGYTF.

This chain's CDR3 is CSVEGAGGLETQYF. The CDR3 DNA reads as TGCAGCGTTGAAGGTGCGGGGGGGCTCGAGACCCAGTACTTC. The chain has TRBV29-1 and TRBJ2-5, with 9 bases aligning to TRBD2. The CDR3 is made up of 14 amino acids. V was clipped by 1 base and J by 5 bases; unmatched bases: 5. Germline V lookup: CDR1 SQVTM, CDR2 ANQGSEA.

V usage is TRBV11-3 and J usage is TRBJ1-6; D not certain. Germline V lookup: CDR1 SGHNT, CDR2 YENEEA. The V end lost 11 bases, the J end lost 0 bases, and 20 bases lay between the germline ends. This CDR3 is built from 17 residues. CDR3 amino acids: CAQRRTPSSSYNSPLHF. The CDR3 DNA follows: TGTGCCCAAAGGCGGACCCCTTCCAGCTCCTATAATTCACCCCTCCACTTT.

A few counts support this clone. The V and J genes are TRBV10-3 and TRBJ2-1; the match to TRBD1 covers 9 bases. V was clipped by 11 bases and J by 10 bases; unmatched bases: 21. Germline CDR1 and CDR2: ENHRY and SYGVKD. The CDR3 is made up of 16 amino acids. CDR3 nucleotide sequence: TGTGCCGCGGCATTAAGAGGGACAGGGAAAAATAGGGAGCAGTTCTTC. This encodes CAAALRGTGKNREQFF.

The DNA of the CDR3 is TGTGCCAGCAGCTTAAGGACAGCGGGGGGTTTTTACAATGAGCAGTTCTTC. This codes for CASSLRTAGGFYNEQFF. The rearrangement links TRBV7-2 to TRBJ2-1; TRBD2 matches at 9 bases. The CDR3 is 17 amino acids. Losses at the gene ends were 2 bases for V and 4 bases for J; bases not matched to a gene: 9. Germline-derived CDR1 and CDR2 are SGHTA and FQGNSA.

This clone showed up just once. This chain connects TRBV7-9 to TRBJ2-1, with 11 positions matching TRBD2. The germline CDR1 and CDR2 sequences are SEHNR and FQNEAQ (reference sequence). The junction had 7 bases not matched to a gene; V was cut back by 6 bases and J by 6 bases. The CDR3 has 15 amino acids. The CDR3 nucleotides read TGTGCCAGCAGAGTTAGCGGGGGGGCAGGCAATGAGCAGTTCTTC. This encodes CASRVSGGAGNEQFF.

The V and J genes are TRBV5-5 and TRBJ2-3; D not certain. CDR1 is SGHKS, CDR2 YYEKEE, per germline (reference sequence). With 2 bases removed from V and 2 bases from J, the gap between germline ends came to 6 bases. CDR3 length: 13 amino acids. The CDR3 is CASSLGPTDTQYF. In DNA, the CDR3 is TGTGCCAGCAGCTTAGGCCCCACAGATACGCAGTATTTT.

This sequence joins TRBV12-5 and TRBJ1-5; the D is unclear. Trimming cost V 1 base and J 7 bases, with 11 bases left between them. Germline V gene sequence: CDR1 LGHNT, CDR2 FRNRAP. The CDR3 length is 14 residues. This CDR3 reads CASGLGVDGQPQHF. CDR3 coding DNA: TGTGCTAGTGGTTTGGGGGTTGATGGGCAGCCCCAGCATTTT. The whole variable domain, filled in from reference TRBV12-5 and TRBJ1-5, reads DARVTQTPRHKVTEMGQEVTMRCQPILGHNTVFWYRQTMMQGLELLAYFRNRAPLDDSGMPKDRFSAEMPDATLATLKIQPSEPRDSAVYFCASGLGVDGQPQHFGDGTRLSIL.

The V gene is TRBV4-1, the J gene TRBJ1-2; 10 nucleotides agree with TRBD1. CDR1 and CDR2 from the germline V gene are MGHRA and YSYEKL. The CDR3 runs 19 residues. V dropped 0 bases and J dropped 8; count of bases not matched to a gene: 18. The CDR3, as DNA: TGCGCCAGCAGCCAAGAGAGGGTCGGACAGGGGGTAACAATTCGCGGCTACACCTTC. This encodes CASSQERVGQGVTIRGYTF.

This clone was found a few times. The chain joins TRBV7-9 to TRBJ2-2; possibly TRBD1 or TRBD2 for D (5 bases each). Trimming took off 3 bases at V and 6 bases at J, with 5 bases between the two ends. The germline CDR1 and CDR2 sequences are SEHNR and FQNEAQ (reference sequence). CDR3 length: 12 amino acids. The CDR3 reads CASSLGAGELFF. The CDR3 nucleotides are TGTGCCAGCAGCTTGGGGGCCGGGGAGCTGTTTTTT. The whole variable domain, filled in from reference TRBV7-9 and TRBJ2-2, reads DTGVSQNPRHKITKRGQNVTFRCDPISEHNRLYWYRQTLGQGPEFLTYFQNEAQLEKSRLLSDRFSAERPKGSFSTLEIQRTEQGDSAMYLCASSLGAGELFFGEGSRLTVL.

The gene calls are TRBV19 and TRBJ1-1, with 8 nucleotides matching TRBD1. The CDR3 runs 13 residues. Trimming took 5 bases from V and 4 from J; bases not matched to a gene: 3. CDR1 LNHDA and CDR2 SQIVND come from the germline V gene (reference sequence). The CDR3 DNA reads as TGTGCCAGTAGTGCGGACAGGGTCACTGAAGCTTTCTTT. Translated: CASSADRVTEAFF.

CDR3 nucleotide sequence: TGTGCCAGCAGCTTAGGCCCCGGACAGTCCTACGAGCAGTACTTC. Amino acids: CASSLGPGQSYEQYF. This chain links TRBV7-2 with TRBJ2-7; D may be TRBD1 (6 bases). Trimming left V 1 base short and J 1 base short, with 11 bases between. Per the germline V gene, CDR1 is SGHTA and CDR2 is FQGNSA. The CDR3 contains 15 residues.

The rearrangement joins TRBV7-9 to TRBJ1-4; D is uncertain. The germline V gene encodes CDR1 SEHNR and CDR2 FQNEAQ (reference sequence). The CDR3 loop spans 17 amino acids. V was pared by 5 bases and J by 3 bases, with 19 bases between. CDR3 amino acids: CASSQMIHRDSNEKLFF. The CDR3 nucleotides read TGTGCCAGCAGCCAAATGATACACCGGGATTCTAATGAAAAACTGTTTTTT.

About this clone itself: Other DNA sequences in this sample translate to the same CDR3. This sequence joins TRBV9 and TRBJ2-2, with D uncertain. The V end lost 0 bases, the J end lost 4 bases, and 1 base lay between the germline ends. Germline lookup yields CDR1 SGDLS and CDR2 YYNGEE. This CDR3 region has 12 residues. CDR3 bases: TGTGCCAGCAGCGTAGTCACCGGGGAGCTGTTTTTT. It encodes CASSVVTGELFF.

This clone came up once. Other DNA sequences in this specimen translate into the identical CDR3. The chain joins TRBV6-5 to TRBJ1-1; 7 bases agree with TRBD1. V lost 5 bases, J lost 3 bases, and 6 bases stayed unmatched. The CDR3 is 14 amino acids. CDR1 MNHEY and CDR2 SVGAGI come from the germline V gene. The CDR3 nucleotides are TGTGCCAGCAGTCGACAGGGAAGGGACACTGAAGCTTTCTTT. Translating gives CASSRQGRDTEAFF.

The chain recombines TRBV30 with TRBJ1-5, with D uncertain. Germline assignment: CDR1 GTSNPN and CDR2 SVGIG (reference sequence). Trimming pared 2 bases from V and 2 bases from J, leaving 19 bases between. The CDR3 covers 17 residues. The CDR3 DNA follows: TGTGCCTGGAGTCGGCCCGGTGGTGCTAATCGCAATCAGCCCCAGCATTTT. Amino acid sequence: CAWSRPGGANRNQPQHF.

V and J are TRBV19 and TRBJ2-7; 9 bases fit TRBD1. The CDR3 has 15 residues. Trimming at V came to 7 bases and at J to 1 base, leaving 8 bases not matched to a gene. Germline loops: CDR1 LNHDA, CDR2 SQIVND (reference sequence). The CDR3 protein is CASNPEGQGSYEQYF. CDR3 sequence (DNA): TGTGCCAGTAACCCAGAGGGACAGGGATCCTACGAGCAGTACTTC.

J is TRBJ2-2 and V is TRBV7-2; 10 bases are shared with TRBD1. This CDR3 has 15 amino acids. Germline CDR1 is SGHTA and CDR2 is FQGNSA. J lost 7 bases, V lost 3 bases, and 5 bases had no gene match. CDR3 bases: TGTGCCAGCAGCTTTAGGGACAGGGGCAGCGGGGAGCTGTTTTTT. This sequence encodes CASSFRDRGSGELFF.

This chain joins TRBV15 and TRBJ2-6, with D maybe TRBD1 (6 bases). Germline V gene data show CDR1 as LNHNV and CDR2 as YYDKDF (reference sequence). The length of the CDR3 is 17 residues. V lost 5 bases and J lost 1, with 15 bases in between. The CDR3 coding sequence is TGTGCCACCAGCCACGAGGGGGAGTTTTCTGGGGCCAACGTCCTGACTTTC. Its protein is CATSHEGEFSGANVLTF.

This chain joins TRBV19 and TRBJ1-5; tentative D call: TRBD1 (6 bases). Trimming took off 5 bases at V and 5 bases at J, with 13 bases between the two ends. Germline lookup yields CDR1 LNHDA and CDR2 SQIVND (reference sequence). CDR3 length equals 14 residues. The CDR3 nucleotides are TGTGCCAGTAGTTTATACAGGGCGGATCAGCCCCAGCATTTT. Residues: CASSLYRADQPQHF.

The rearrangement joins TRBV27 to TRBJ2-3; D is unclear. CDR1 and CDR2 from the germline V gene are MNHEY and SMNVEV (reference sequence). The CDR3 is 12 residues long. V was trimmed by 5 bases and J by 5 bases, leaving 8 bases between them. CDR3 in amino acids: CASSQTLDTQYF. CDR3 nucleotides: TGTGCCAGCAGTCAGACCCTAGATACGCAGTATTTT.

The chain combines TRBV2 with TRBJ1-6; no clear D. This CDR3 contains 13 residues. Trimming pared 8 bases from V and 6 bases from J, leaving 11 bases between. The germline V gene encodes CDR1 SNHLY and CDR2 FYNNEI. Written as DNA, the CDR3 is TGTGCCAGCCGTCCCCGCCTTAATTCACCCCTCCACTTT. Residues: CASRPRLNSPLHF. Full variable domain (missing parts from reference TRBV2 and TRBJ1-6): EPEVTQTPSHQVTQMGQEVILRCVPISNHLYFYWYRQILGQKVEFLVSFYNNEISEKSEIFDDQFSVERPDGSNFTLKIRSTKLEDSAMYFCASRPRLNSPLHFGNGTRLTVT.

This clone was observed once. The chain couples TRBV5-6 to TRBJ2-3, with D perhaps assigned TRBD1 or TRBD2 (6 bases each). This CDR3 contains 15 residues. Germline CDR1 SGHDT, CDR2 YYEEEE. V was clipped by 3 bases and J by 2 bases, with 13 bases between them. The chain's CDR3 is CASSWGDIYTDTQYF. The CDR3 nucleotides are TGTGCCAGCAGCTGGGGGGACATATACACAGATACGCAGTATTTT.